Here is one TCR beta chain with its context. The antigen is not known. Data came from immunoSEQ multiplex PCR; TCRdb stores just in-frame clones and leaves some out. The table has 110,000 or so clones, under 70% seen once. This record belongs to a study of shared clonotypes between healthy human individuals. Study-level background: Per-donor plates numbered three CD4 naive, three CD4 memory, two CD8 naive and one CD8 memory.

V lost 2 bases and J 5 bases, leaving 15 bases between the germline ends. This CDR3 contains 15 residues. Germline V lookup: CDR1 MGHRA, CDR2 YSYEKL. Notes on the study in general: For naive CD4 cells, approximately 4.7% of clonotypes were shared across a handful of donors. It was only blood that was sampled, and tissue repertoires likely differ. Generation probabilities of non-shared clonotypes were lower (relative to those shared by all four donors).

Specimen: memory CD8+ T cells sorted from blood. This sample's subset: CD45RO+ cells pooled with CCR7-negative TemRA cells. The chain employs TRBV4-1 and TRBJ2-5; D is ambiguous. The receptor was isolated from a woman aged 25-40 years in good health. The CDR3 nucleotides are TGCGCCAGCAGCCAAACCCGGGCCCCTTTGGAGACCCAGTACTTC. Amino acid sequence: CASSQTRAPLETQYF.